Following are 3 T cell receptor beta chains from one sample sequenced in a study of cytomegalovirus exposure and HLA in healthy donors. PCR used 60 Vbeta primers and 13 Jbeta primers. The assay was immunoSEQ multiplex PCR, and TCRdb's table has in-frame clones only and misses some. Among approximately 100,000 clones listed, approximately 75% were seen once. Source material: PBMCs. These receptors all come from a woman in her thirties or forties in good health and CMV-seronegative.

The DNA for the CDR3 is TGTGCCAGCAGTGAAGTCGGACAGGGAGGGTTGGCTTTCTTT. The encoded protein is CASSEVGQGGLAFF. The chain carries TRBV2 and TRBJ1-1; 8 nucleotides align to TRBD1. The CDR3 contains 14 residues. The ends lost 1 base at V and 11 bases at J; junction bases unmatched: 9. Germline CDR1 and CDR2: SNHLY and FYNNEI.

The chain employs TRBV19 and TRBJ2-3, with 7 bases identical to TRBD2. J lost 6 bases, V lost 1 base, and 10 bases had no gene match. CDR3 size: 16 residues. From germline, CDR1 is LNHDA and CDR2 SQIVND (reference sequence). The CDR3: CASSIASGASADTQYF. CDR3 in DNA: TGTGCCAGTAGTATAGCCAGCGGGGCTTCCGCGGATACGCAGTATTTT.

This sequence joins TRBV13 and TRBJ2-7; 8 nucleotides align to TRBD1. The CDR3 consists of 16 residues. Looked up from germline, CDR1 is PRHDT and CDR2 is FYEKMQ (reference sequence). V lost 4 bases, J lost 7 bases, and 15 bases stayed unmatched. DNA for the CDR3: TGTGCCAGCAGCTCGGTAACAAAGACAGGGGTTTGGGAGCAGTACTTC. Translation gives CASSSVTKTGVWEQYF.